What follows are 18 T cell receptor beta chains derived from one specimen sequenced in a study of cytomegalovirus exposure and HLA in healthy donors (dated by TCRdb to between 2016 and 2019). To prepare the library, the immunoSEQ multiplex PCR assay was applied. For the multiplex PCR, a mixture combining 60 forward primers for TCR Vbeta segments and 13 reverse primers for TCR Jbeta segments was used. Entries here come from immuneACCESS through TCRdb and include only in-frame sequences with V and J called. Some clones fail to appear in such tables; in the studies checked, an unresolved V gene covers under half of the shortfall, and the cause of the remainder is unknown. The sample contains around 130,000 clones, around 84% of them found a single time. The top ten hold roughly 2.6% of the sample. The specimen was PBMCs. The receptors were gathered from a man aged 45-65 years in good health and CMV-seronegative.

The rearrangement links TRBV30 to TRBJ1-2, with TRBD1 as a possible D gene (5 bases). Trimming removed 1 base at V and 4 bases at J, with 16 bases between. This CDR3 has 15 residues. The germline V gene has CDR1 GTSNPN and CDR2 SVGIG (reference sequence). The DNA for the CDR3 is TGTGCCTGGAGTGGGACCAGGGAACGTGCCTATGGCTACACCTTC. Protein sequence: CAWSGTRERAYGYTF.

V gene TRBV7-6 combines with J gene TRBJ1-1; 7 nucleotides agree with TRBD1. V lost 5 bases to trimming and J lost 3 bases; unmatched junction nucleotides: 0. This CDR3 has 12 residues. Germline values: CDR1 SGHVS, CDR2 FNYEAQ. The CDR3 sequence is CASSDRDTEAFF. The CDR3 nucleotides read TGTGCCAGCAGCGACAGGGACACTGAAGCTTTCTTT.

This chain uses TRBV18 with TRBJ1-1; no firm D call. The V gene's germline CDR1 is KGHSH and CDR2 LQKENI. Trimming removed 1 base from V and 1 base from J, with 7 bases in between. This CDR3 region has 14 residues. CDR3 sequence (DNA): TGTGCCAGCTCACCACTGCAAGCGAACACTGAAGCTTTCTTT. Encoded protein: CASSPLQANTEAFF. The full variable domain, in which reference TRBV18 and TRBJ1-1 provide the parts outside the CDR3, is NAGVMQNPRHLVRRRGQEARLRCSPMKGHSHVYWYRQLPEEGLKFMVYLQKENIIDESGMPKERFSAEFPKEGPSILRIQQVVRGDSAAYFCASSPLQANTEAFFGQGTRLTVV.

A few counts support this clone. The gene calls are TRBV5-1 and TRBJ2-7, with D possibly being TRBD1 (5 bases). Trimming removed 4 bases from V and 0 bases from J, with 8 bases in between. CDR1 and CDR2 from the germline V gene are SGHRS and YFSETQ. CDR3 length equals 13 residues. The CDR3 sequence is CASSPDSSYEQYF. DNA of the CDR3: TGCGCCAGCAGCCCAGACAGCTCCTACGAGCAGTACTTC.

The rearrangement uses TRBV5-1 and TRBJ1-2; D is uncertain. The germline gives CDR1 SGHRS, CDR2 YFSETQ. The CDR3 contains 13 residues. With 0 bases removed from V and 7 bases from J, the gap between germline ends came to 10 bases. In nucleotides, the CDR3 is TGCGCCAGCAGCTTGGAGGCAGGCTCTGGCTACACCTTC. It translates to CASSLEAGSGYTF. The full variable domain, rest sourced from reference TRBV5-1 and TRBJ1-2, is KAGVTQTPRYLIKTRGQQVTLSCSPISGHRSVSWYQQTPGQGLQFLFEYFSETQRNKGNFPGRFSGRQFSNSRSEMNVSTLELGDSALYLCASSLEAGSGYTFGSGTRLTVV.

The chain employs TRBV7-9 and TRBJ2-7, with 9 bases matching TRBD1. Germline assignment: CDR1 SEHNR and CDR2 FQNEAQ (reference sequence). The trim removed 7 bases at V and 2 bases at J, leaving 6 bases unmatched. The CDR3 spans 14 residues. CDR3 in DNA: TGTGCCAGCACCGGGGACAGGGTGACCTACGAGCAGTACTTC. Protein sequence: CASTGDRVTYEQYF.

The rearrangement uses TRBV7-2 and TRBJ1-5, with TRBD1 matching 9 bases. J lost 2 bases, V lost 4 bases, and 3 bases had no gene match. Germline loops: CDR1 SGHTA, CDR2 FQGNSA. This CDR3 comprises 15 residues. CDR3 protein: CASSSRDRGNQPQHF. The CDR3 DNA reads TGTGCCAGCAGCTCCCGGGACAGGGGCAATCAGCCCCAGCATTTT.

The chain is built from TRBV27 and TRBJ2-5; the D is unclear. Germline-derived CDR1 and CDR2 are MNHEY and SMNVEV (reference sequence). The CDR3 contains 13 residues. V shed 3 bases and J shed 2 bases, with 7 bases lying between them. The chain's CDR3 is CASSFTNQETQYF. CDR3 bases: TGTGCCAGCAGTTTTACAAATCAAGAGACCCAGTACTTC.

J is TRBJ2-5 and V is TRBV13; 11 nucleotides align to TRBD2. There are 16 residues in the CDR3. Germline V CDR1 and CDR2: PRHDT, FYEKMQ (reference sequence). Trimming removed 2 bases from V and 5 bases from J; junction bases left unmatched: 7. This CDR3 reads CASSLLAGGPRETQYF. CDR3 nucleotide sequence: TGTGCCAGCAGCTTATTAGCGGGGGGGCCTCGGGAGACCCAGTACTTC.

The chain employs TRBV7-8 and TRBJ1-2, with D perhaps matching TRBD1 (5 bases). The V gene's germline CDR1 is SGHVS and CDR2 FQNEAQ. Trimming took 5 bases from V and 2 from J, leaving 15 bases between them. CDR3 length: 15 amino acids. CDR3 nucleotide sequence: TGTGCCAGCAGCCCATCATTTTCAGGGAACTATGGCTACACCTTC. Translating it yields CASSPSFSGNYGYTF.

CDR3 sequence reads: CASSIRDSGDTEAFF. DNA of the CDR3: TGTGCCAGTAGTATCCGGGACAGCGGAGACACTGAAGCTTTCTTT. This rearrangement joins TRBV19 to TRBJ1-1; TRBD1 matches 7 bases. Germline V gene lookup returns CDR1 LNHDA and CDR2 SQIVND (reference sequence). V shed 3 bases, J shed 3 bases, and the junction held 7 bases outside the gene matches. This CDR3 spans 15 amino acids.

This clone came up once. This sequence joins TRBV9 and TRBJ1-2; D not resolved. The CDR3 loop spans 12 amino acids. Trimming left V 2 bases short and J 8 bases short, with 10 bases between. Per the germline V gene, CDR1 is SGDLS and CDR2 is YYNGEE. CDR3 DNA: TGTGCCAGCAGCGTCGACGCGCGGGGCTACACCTTC. This encodes CASSVDARGYTF.

This chain uses TRBV11-3 with TRBJ2-7, with TRBD1 matching over 9 bases. Germline-derived CDR1 and CDR2 are SGHNT and YENEEA. V lost 5 bases to trimming and J lost 3 bases; unmatched junction nucleotides: 2. The CDR3 spans 13 residues. The CDR3 here is CASSRGQGYEQYF. CDR3 nucleotides: TGTGCCAGCAGCAGGGGACAGGGCTACGAGCAGTACTTC.

J is TRBJ2-7 and V is TRBV11-2, with no clear D. V lost 1 base to trimming and J lost 3 bases, with 13 bases between them. Germline assignment: CDR1 SGHAT and CDR2 FQNNGV. The CDR3 has 15 amino acids. In DNA, the CDR3 is TGTGCCAGCAGCTTAGGGGTGGCAGCGATCTACGAGCAGTACTTC. It codes for CASSLGVAAIYEQYF.

The chain couples TRBV7-9 to TRBJ1-1; the D is unclear. This CDR3 is built from 13 residues. V lost 0 bases and J lost 5, with 7 bases in between. Germline V lookup: CDR1 SEHNR, CDR2 FQNEAQ (reference sequence). CDR3 loop: CASSLAAETEAFF. In DNA, the CDR3 is TGTGCCAGCAGCTTAGCGGCCGAAACTGAAGCTTTCTTT. Based on the CDR3 plus reference TRBV7-9 and TRBJ1-1, the full variable domain is DTGVSQNPRHKITKRGQNVTFRCDPISEHNRLYWYRQTLGQGPEFLTYFQNEAQLEKSRLLSDRFSAERPKGSFSTLEIQRTEQGDSAMYLCASSLAAETEAFFGQGTRLTVV.

The table lists this clone with a count of one. The rearrangement uses TRBV6-6 and TRBJ1-6; D is perhaps TRBD1 (5 bases). The CDR3 loop spans 16 amino acids. V dropped 5 bases and J dropped 6 bases, with 17 bases sitting between them. Looked up from germline, CDR1 is MNHNY and CDR2 is SVGAGI (reference sequence). CDR3 in amino acids: CASSPIGGGGNSPLHF. The CDR3 bases are TGTGCCAGCAGTCCCATCGGGGGGGGTGGTAATTCACCCCTCCACTTT.

The rearrangement links TRBV5-8 to TRBJ2-5; D remains ambiguous. Trimming shortened V by 4 bases and J by 2 bases, and 3 bases separated the two germline ends. Germline V gene data show CDR1 as SGHTS and CDR2 as YDEGEE. The CDR3 contains 11 residues. The CDR3 nucleotides read TGTGCCAGCAGCCTACAAGAGACCCAGTACTTC. Its protein is CASSLQETQYF.

The chain recombines TRBV5-1 with TRBJ1-1, with a tentative D call TRBD1 (5 bases). CDR1 is SGHRS and CDR2 is YFSETQ in the germline V gene. The CDR3 consists of 18 residues. V was shortened by 0 bases and J by 0 bases, with 18 bases between the two germline ends. In DNA form, the CDR3 reads TGCGCCAGCAGCTTGGCGTTCACGGGGGAAAACATGAACACTGAAGCTTTCTTT. Protein: CASSLAFTGENMNTEAFF.